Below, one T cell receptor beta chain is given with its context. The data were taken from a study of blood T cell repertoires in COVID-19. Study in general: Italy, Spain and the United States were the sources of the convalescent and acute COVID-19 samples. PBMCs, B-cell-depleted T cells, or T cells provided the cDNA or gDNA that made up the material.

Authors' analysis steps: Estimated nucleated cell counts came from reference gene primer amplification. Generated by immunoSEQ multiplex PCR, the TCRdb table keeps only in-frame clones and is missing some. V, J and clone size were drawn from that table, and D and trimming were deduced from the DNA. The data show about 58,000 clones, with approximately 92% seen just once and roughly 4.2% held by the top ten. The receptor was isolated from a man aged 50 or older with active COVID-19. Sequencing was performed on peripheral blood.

CDR3 residues: CASSLSAGSYNSPLHF. Written as DNA, the CDR3 is TGTGCCAGCAGTTTATCCGCGGGCTCCTATAATTCACCCCTCCACTTT. The chain uses TRBV27 and TRBJ1-6; D call uncertain. V was trimmed by 0 bases and J by 0 bases, leaving 6 bases between them. Germline values: CDR1 MNHEY, CDR2 SMNVEV (reference sequence). The CDR3 consists of 16 residues.